The source of this T cell receptor beta chain is a study of Tregs in tolerant kidney transplant recipients. Study results and limitations: Nucleotide sequences could not be compared across some patients' samples due to primer changes. No direct test of biological reproducibility was done here. The small number of patients limits these findings pending further validation.

With regard to this clone: Its antigen is not identified.

An overnight rest at 37°C with about 220 IU/ml IL-2 preceded regulatory T cell sorting from thawed PBMCs. V lost 1 base, J lost 1 base, and 5 bases lay in between. The CDR3 contains 13 residues. Germline assignment: CDR1 SGHTS and CDR2 YDEGEE. Libraries were prepared by immunoSEQ multiplex PCR; TCRdb keeps only in-frame clonotypes and omits some of them. This sample has around 85,000 clones, with 85% to 95% found just once. The clonotype was recovered from a human donor who received a combined kidney and bone marrow transplant. V is TRBV5-8 and J is TRBJ1-1; unclear D gene. The specimen was Tregs from blood, collected before the transplant. The CDR3: CASSLKPNTEAFF. In DNA form, the CDR3 reads TGTGCCAGCAGCTTGAAGCCGAACACTGAAGCTTTCTTT.